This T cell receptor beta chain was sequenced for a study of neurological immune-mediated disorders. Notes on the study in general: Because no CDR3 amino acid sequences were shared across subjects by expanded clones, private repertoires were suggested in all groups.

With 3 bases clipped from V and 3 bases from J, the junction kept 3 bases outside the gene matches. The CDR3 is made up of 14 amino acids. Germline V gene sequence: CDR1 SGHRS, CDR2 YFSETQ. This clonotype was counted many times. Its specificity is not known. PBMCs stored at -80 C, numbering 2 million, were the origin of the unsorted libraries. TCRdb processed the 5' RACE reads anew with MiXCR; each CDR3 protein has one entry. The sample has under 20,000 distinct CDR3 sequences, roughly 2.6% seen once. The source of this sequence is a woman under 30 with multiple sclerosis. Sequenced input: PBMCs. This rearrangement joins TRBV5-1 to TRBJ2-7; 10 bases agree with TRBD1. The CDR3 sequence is CASSWDRGIYEQYF. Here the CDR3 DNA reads TGCGCCAGCAGCTGGGACAGGGGTATCTACGAGCAGTACTTC.